This T cell receptor (beta chain) was captured by sequencing in a study of blood T cell repertoires in COVID-19. Overall study context: From T cells, B-cell-depleted T cells, or PBMCs came the material, which was cDNA or gDNA.

The table came from immunoSEQ multiplex PCR; TCRdb's copy has only in-frame clones and leaves some out. The data show about 110,000 clones, with 81% seen just once and approximately 40% held by the top ten. The CDR3 is 15 amino acids. Germline V gene lookup returns CDR1 SGHTA and CDR2 FQGNSA. V lost 5 bases to trimming and J lost 2 bases, with 13 bases between them. The genes are TRBV7-2 and TRBJ1-3; D remains ambiguous. The sequencing sample was made of peripheral blood. This receptor was taken from an elderly man with acute or convalescent COVID-19. CDR3 loop: CASSPPREAGNTIYF. CDR3 sequence (DNA): TGTGCCAGCAGCCCCCCCCGGGAAGCTGGAAACACCATATATTTT.